The clone carrying this T cell receptor beta chain was seen ten or more times. No antigen is known for it. This sample was taken from a study of Graves' ophthalmopathy and Graves' hyperthyroidism. Stable hyperthyroidism was defined by absence of ophthalmopathy within 18 months of follow-up. General observations from the study: Discrimination between ophthalmopathy and stable hyperthyroidism by a 13-signature model showed more than 85% sensitivity and about 84% specificity. Blood also held most thyroid clonotypes expanded above 0.001 frequency.

As the template, RNA transcripts were used to amplify TCR beta CDR3 regions. The authors performed first-round RT-PCR with HTBI primers and then a second-round multiplex PCR. TCRdb reanalysed the multiplex PCR reads using MiXCR and keeps one entry per CDR3 protein. The sample lists a few hundred thousand distinct CDR3 sequences; about a sixth were seen once. Germline-derived CDR1 and CDR2 are SEHNR and FQNEAQ (reference sequence). The CDR3 extends over 10 amino acids. V was shortened by 6 bases and J by 8 bases, with 4 bases between the two germline ends. This receptor was identified in an adult woman with stable Graves' hyperthyroidism. The specimen sequenced was peripheral blood. V and J are TRBV7-9 and TRBJ2-2; D is undetermined. The chain's CDR3 is CASRGGELFF. For the CDR3, the DNA is TGTGCCAGCAGGGGAGGGGAGCTGTTTTTT.